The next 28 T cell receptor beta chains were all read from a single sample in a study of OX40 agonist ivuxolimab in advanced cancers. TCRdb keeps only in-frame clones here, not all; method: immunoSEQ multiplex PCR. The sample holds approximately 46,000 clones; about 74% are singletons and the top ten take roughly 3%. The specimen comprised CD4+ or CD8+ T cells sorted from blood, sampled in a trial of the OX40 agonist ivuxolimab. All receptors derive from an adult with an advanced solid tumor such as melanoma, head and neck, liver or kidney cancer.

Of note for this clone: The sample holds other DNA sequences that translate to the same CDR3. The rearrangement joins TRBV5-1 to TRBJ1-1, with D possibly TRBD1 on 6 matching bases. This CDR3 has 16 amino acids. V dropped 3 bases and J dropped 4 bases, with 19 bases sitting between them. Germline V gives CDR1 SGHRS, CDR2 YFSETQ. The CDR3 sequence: CASSSGTGGRGTEAFF. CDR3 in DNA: TGCGCCAGCAGCTCCGGAACGGGGGGGCGGGGCACTGAAGCTTTCTTT.

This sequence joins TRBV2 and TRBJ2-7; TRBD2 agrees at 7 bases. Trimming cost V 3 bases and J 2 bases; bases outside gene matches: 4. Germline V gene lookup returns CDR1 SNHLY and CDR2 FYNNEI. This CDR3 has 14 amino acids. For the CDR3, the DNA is TGTGCCAGCAGTGATCGGCTAGCGGCCTACGAGCAGTACTTC. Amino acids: CASSDRLAAYEQYF. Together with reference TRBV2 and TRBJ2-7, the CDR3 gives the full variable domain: EPEVTQTPSHQVTQMGQEVILRCVPISNHLYFYWYRQILGQKVEFLVSFYNNEISEKSEIFDDQFSVERPDGSNFTLKIRSTKLEDSAMYFCASSDRLAAYEQYFGPGTRLTVT.

The CDR3 protein is CAWNGGAGTTEAFF. The DNA of the CDR3 is TGTGCCTGGAATGGAGGGGCGGGGACCACTGAAGCTTTCTTT. The rearrangement links TRBV30 to TRBJ1-1; D possibly corresponds to TRBD1 (5 bases). The germline V gene encodes CDR1 GTSNPN and CDR2 SVGIG (reference sequence). The CDR3 consists of 14 residues. V dropped 4 bases and J dropped 4 bases, with 16 bases sitting between them.

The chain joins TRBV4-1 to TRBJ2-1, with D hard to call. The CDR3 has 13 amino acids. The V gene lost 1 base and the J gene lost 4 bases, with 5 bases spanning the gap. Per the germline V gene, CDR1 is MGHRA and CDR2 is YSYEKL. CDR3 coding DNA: TGCGCCAGCAGCCAAGGACCATACAATGAGCAGTTCTTC. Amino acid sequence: CASSQGPYNEQFF.

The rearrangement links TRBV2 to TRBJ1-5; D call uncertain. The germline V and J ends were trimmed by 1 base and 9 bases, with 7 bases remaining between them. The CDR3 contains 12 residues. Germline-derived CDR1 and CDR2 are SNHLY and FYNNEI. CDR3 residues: CASSEEGLPQHF. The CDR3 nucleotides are TGTGCCAGCAGTGAAGAAGGGCTGCCCCAGCATTTT.

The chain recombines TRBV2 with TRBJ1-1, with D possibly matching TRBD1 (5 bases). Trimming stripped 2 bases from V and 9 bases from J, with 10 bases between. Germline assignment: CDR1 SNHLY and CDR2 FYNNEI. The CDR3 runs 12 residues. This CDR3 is CASSEQGIKAFF. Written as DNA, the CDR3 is TGTGCCAGCAGTGAACAGGGAATTAAAGCTTTCTTT.

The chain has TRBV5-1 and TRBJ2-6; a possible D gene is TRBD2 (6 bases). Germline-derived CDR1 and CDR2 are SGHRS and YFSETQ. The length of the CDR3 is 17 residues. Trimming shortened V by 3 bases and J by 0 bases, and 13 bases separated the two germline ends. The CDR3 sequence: CASSSRGLSSGANVLTF. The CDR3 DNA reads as TGCGCCAGCAGCTCTCGGGGACTGAGCTCTGGGGCCAACGTCCTGACTTTC.

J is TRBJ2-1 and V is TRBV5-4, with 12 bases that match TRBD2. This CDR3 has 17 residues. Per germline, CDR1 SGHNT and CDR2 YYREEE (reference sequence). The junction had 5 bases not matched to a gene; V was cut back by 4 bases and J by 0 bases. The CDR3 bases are TGTGCCAGCAGCCGGGGACTAGCGGGTAACTCCTACAATGAGCAGTTCTTC. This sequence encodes CASSRGLAGNSYNEQFF.

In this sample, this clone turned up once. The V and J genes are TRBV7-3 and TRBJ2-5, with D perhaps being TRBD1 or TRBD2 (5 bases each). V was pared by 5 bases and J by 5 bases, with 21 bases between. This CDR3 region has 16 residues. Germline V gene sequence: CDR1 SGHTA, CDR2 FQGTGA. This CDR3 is CASSLVASGAGETQYF. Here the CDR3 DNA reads TGTGCCAGCAGCCTTGTAGCGTCTGGAGCAGGGGAGACCCAGTACTTC.

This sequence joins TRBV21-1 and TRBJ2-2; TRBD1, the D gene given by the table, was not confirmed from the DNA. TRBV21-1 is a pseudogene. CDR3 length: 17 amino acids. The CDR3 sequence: CASSNPPGQGNTGELFF. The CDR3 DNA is TGTGCCAGCAGCAACCCTCCGGGACAGGGAAACACCGGGGAGCTGTTTTTT.

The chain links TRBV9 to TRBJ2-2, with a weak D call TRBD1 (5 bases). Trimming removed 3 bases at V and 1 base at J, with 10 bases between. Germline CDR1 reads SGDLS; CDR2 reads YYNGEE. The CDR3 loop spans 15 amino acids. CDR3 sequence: CASSALDKNTGELFF. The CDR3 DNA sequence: TGTGCCAGCAGCGCCTTGGACAAGAACACCGGGGAGCTGTTTTTT.

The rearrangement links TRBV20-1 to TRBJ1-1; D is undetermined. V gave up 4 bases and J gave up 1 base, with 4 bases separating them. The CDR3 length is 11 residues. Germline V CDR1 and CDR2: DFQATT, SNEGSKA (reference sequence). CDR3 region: CSAKENTEAFF. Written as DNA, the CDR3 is TGCAGTGCTAAAGAGAACACTGAAGCTTTCTTT.

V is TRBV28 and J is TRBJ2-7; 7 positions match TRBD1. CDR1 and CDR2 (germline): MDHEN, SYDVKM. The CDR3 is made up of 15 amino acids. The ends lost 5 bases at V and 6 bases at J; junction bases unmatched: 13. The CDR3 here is CASSPPTGFQGEQYF. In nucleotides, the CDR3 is TGTGCCAGCAGTCCCCCGACAGGGTTCCAAGGCGAGCAGTACTTC.

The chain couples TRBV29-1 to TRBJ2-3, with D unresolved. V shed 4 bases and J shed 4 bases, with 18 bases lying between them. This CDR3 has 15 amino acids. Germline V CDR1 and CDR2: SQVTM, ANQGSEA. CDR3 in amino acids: CSVVPQVAIADTQYF. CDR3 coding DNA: TGCAGCGTTGTCCCCCAGGTCGCCATAGCAGATACGCAGTATTTT.

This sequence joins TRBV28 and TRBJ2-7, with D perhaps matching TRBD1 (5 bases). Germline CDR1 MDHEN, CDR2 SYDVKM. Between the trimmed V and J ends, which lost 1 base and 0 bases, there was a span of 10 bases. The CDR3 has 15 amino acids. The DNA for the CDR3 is TGTGCCAGCAGTTTATACGCAGGGCTCTCCTACGAGCAGTACTTC. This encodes CASSLYAGLSYEQYF.

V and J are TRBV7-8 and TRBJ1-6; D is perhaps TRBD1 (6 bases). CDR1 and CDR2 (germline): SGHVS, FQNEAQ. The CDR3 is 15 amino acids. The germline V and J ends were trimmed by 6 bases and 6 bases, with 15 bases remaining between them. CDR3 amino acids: CASRPTGLANSPLHF. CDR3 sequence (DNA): TGTGCCAGCAGGCCTACAGGGTTGGCTAATTCACCCCTCCACTTT.

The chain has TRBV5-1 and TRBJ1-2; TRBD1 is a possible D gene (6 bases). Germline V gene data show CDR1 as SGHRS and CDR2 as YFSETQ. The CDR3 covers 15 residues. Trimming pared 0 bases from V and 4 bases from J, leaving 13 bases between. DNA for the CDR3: TGCGCCAGCAGCTTGGAGGCGGGGGCAGGCTATGGCTACACCTTC. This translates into CASSLEAGAGYGYTF.

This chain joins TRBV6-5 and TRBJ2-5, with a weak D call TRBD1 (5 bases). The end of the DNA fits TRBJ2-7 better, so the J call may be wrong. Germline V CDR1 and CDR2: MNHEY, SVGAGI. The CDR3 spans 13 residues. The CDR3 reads CASISTGSYEQYF. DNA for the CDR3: TGTGCCAGCATAAGCACAGGAAGCTACGAGCAGTACTTC.

CDR3 in amino acids: CASRGSGTSRETQYF. For the CDR3, the DNA is TGTGCCAGCAGGGGTAGCGGGACTTCGAGGGAGACCCAGTACTTC. V is TRBV28 and J is TRBJ2-5; 8 bases line up with TRBD2. CDR1 is MDHEN and CDR2 is SYDVKM in the germline V gene. The ends lost 6 bases at V and 5 bases at J; junction bases unmatched: 11. This CDR3 contains 15 residues.

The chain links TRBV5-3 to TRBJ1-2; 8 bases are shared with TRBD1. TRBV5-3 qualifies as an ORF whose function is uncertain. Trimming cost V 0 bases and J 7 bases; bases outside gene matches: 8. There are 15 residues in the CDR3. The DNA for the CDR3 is TGTGCCAGAAGCTTGGTGGGACAGGAGATGCGTGGCTACACCTTC. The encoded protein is CARSLVGQEMRGYTF.

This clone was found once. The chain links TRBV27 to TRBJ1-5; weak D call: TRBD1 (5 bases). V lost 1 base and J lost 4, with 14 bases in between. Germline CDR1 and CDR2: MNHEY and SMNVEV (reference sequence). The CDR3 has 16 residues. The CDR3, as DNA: TGTGCCAGCAGTTTATGGGGCCCCATGGAGAATCAGCCCCAGCATTTT. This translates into CASSLWGPMENQPQHF.

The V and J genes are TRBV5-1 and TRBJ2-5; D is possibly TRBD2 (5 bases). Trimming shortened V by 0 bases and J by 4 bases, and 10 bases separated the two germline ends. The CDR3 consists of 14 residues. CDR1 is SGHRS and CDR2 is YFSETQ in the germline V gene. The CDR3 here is CASSLAGSRETQYF. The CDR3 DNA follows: TGCGCCAGCAGCTTGGCGGGAAGCCGAGAGACCCAGTACTTC.

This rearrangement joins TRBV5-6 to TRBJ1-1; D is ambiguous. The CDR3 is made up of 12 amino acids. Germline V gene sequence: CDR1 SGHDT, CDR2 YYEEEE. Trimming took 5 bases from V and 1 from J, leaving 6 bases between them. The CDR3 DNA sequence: TGTGCCAGCAGAGACCAGAACACTGAAGCTTTCTTT. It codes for CASRDQNTEAFF. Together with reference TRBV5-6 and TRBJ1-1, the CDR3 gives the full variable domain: DAGVTQSPTHLIKTRGQQVTLRCSPKSGHDTVSWYQQALGQGPQFIFQYYEEEERQRGNFPDRFSGHQFPNYSSELNVNALLLGDSALYLCASRDQNTEAFFGQGTRLTVV.

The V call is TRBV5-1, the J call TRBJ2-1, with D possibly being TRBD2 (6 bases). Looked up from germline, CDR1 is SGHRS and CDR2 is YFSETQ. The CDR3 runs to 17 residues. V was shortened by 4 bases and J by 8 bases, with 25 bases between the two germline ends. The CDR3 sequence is CASSKNPPSAERDEQFF. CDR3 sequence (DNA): TGCGCCAGCAGCAAAAACCCCCCTAGCGCCGAGCGGGATGAGCAGTTCTTC.

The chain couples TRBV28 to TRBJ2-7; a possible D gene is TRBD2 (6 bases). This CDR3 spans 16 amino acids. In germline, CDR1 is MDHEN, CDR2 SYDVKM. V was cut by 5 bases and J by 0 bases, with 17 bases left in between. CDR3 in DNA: TGTGCCAGCAGTCTTCATTTAGCGGAGCTCTCCTACGAGCAGTACTTC. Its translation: CASSLHLAELSYEQYF.

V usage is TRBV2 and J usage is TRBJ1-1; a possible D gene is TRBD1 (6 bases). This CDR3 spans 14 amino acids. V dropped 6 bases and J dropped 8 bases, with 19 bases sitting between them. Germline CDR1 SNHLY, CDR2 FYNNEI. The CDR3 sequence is CASSILSGETEAFF. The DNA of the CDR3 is TGTGCCAGCAGCATACTCTCAGGGGAGACCGAAGCTTTCTTT. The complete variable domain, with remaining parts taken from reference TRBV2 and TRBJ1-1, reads EPEVTQTPSHQVTQMGQEVILRCVPISNHLYFYWYRQILGQKVEFLVSFYNNEISEKSEIFDDQFSVERPDGSNFTLKIRSTKLEDSAMYFCASSILSGETEAFFGQGTRLTVV.

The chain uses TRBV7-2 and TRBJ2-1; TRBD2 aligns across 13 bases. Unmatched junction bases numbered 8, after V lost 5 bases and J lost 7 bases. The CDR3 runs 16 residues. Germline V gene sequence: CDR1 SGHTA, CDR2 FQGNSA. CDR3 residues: CASSLRTSGSGNEQFF. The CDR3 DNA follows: TGTGCCAGCAGCCTCCGGACTAGCGGGAGTGGAAATGAGCAGTTCTTC.

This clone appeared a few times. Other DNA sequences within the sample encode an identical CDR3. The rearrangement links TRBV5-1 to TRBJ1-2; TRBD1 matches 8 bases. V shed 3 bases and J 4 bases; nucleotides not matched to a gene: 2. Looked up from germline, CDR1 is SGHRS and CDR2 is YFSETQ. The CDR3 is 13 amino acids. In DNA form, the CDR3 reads TGCGCCAGCAGCTCCCAGGGGGCCTATGGCTACACCTTC. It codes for CASSSQGAYGYTF.